This TCR beta chain was captured in a study of technical replicates of blood from a few donors. V trimming: 8 bases; J trimming: 0 bases; junction bases outside the gene matches: 9. From germline, CDR1 is MNHNS and CDR2 SASEGT. CDR3 length: 15 residues. Repertoires were generated with immunoSEQ multiplex PCR, while TCRdb's copy carries only in-frame clones and drops some. The table lists tens of thousands of clones, approximately 95% of them singletons. The clonotype comes from a human donor in good health. The sequenced sample was T cells isolated from PBMCs. V is TRBV6-1 and J is TRBJ1-2; TRBD1 aligns across 7 bases. CDR3 amino acids: CASEDHRGPNYGYTF. The CDR3 region has the DNA TGTGCCAGCGAGGACCACAGGGGCCCTAACTATGGCTACACCTTC.